Sequencing of this T cell receptor (beta chain) was carried out in a study of blood T cell repertoires in COVID-19. V was pared by 5 bases and J by 0 bases, with 4 bases of the junction left unmatched. This CDR3 has 14 residues. From germline, CDR1 is SGHTA and CDR2 FQGNSA. As processed by the authors: The assay estimated nucleated cells by amplifying reference gene primers. The data were produced by immunoSEQ multiplex PCR, yet TCRdb's version contains in-frame clones alone and is incomplete. Clone size and V and J calls were adopted from that table, with D and trimming inferred from the DNA. The repertoire holds 140,000 or so clones, with under 90% as singletons.

This rearrangement joins TRBV7-2 to TRBJ2-7, with 7 bases aligning to TRBD1. Sequencing was done on a sample of peripheral blood. The receptor's source is a human donor in a cohort sampled during active COVID-19. The CDR3 sequence: CASSLTGTSYEQYF. The DNA for the CDR3 is TGTGCCAGCAGCCTGACAGGGACCTCCTACGAGCAGTACTTC. The complete variable domain, with remaining parts taken from reference TRBV7-2 and TRBJ2-7, reads GAGVSQSPSNKVTEKGKDVELRCDPISGHTALYWYRQSLGQGLEFLIYFQGNSAPDKSGLPSDRFSAERTGGSVSTLTIQRTQQEDSAVYLCASSLTGTSYEQYFGPGTRLTVT.